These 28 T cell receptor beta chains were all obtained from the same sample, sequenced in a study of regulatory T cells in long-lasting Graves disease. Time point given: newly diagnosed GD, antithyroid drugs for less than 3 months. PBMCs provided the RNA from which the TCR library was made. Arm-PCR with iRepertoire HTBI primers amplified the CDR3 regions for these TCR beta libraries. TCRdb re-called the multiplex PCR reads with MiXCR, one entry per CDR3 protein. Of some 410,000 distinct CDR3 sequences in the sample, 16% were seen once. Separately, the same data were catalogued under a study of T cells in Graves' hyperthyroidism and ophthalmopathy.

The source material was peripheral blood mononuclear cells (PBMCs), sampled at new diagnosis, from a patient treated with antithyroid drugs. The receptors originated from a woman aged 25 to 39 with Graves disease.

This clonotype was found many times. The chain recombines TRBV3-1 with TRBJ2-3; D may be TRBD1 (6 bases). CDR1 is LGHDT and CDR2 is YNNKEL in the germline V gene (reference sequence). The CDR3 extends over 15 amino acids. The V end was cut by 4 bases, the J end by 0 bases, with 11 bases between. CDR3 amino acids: CASSLDSSSTDTQYF. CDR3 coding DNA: TGTGCCAGCAGCCTGGACAGCTCTAGCACAGATACGCAGTATTTT.

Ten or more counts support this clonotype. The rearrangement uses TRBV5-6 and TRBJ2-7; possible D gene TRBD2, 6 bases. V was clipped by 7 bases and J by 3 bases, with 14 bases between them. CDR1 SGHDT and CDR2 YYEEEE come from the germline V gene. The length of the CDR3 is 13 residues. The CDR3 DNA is TGTGCCAGCCAAACTAGCTTTAGCTACGAGCAGTACTTC. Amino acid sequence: CASQTSFSYEQYF.

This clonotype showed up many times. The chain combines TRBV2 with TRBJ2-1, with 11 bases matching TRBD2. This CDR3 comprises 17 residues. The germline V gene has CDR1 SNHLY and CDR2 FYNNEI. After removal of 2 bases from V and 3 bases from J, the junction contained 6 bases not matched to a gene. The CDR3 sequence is CASSESLTSGIYNEQFF. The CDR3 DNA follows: TGTGCCAGCAGTGAATCCCTGACTAGCGGGATCTACAATGAGCAGTTCTTC.

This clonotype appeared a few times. The CDR3 nucleotides are TGTGCCAGTAGTATTCCAGGGAGCTACTACAATGAGCAGTTCTTC. Translating it yields CASSIPGSYYNEQFF. V and J are TRBV19 and TRBJ2-1, with D perhaps being TRBD1 or TRBD2 (5 bases each). Germline values: CDR1 LNHDA, CDR2 SQIVND (reference sequence). The CDR3 has 15 residues. Deletions cut 3 bases from V and 3 bases from J, with 12 bases between.

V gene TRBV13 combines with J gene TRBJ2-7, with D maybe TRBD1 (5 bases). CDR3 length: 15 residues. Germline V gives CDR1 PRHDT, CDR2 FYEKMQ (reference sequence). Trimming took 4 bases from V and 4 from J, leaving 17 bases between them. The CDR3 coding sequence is TGTGCCAGCAGCTGGAGTGACAGACTGGTATACGAGCAGTACTTC. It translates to CASSWSDRLVYEQYF. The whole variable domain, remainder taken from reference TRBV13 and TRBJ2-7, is AAGVIQSPRHLIKEKRETATLKCYPIPRHDTVYWYQQGPGQDPQFLISFYEKMQSDKGSIPDRFSAQQFSDYHSELNMSSLELGDSALYFCASSWSDRLVYEQYFGPGTRLTVT.

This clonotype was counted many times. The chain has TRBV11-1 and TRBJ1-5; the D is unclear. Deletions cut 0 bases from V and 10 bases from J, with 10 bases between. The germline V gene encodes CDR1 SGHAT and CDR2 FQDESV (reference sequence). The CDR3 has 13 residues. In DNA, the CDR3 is TGTGCCAGCAGCTTAGCGTTCGGGCAACCCCAGCATTTT. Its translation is CASSLAFGQPQHF. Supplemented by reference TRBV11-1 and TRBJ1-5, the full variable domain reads EAEVAQSPRYKITEKSQAVAFWCDPISGHATLYWYRQILGQGPELLVQFQDESVVDDSQLPKDRFSAERLKGVDSTLKIQPAELGDSAMYLCASSLAFGQPQHFGDGTRLSIL.

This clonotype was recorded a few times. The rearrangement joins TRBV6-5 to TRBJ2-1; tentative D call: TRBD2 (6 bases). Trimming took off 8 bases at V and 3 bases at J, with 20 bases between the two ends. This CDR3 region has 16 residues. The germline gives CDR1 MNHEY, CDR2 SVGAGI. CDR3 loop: CASRFAATRNYNEQFF. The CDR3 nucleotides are TGTGCCAGCCGTTTTGCCGCGACTAGAAACTACAATGAGCAGTTCTTC.

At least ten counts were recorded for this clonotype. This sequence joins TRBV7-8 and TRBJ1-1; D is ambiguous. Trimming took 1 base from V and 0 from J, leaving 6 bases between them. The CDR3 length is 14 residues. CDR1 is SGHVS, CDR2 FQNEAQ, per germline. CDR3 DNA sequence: TGTGCCAGCAGCTTAGAGATAATGAACACTGAAGCTTTCTTT. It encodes CASSLEIMNTEAFF.

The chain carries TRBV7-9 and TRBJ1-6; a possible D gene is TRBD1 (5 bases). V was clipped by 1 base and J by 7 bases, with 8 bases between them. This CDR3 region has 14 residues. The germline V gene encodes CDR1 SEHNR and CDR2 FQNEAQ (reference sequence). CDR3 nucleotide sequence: TGTGCCAGCAGCTTAGGGGGGATAAATTCACCCCTCCACTTT. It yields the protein CASSLGGINSPLHF.

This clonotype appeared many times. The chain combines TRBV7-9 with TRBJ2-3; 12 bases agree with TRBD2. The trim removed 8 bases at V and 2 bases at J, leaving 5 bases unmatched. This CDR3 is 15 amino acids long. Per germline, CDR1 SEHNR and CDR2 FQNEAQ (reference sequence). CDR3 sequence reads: CASRGLAGTTDTQYF. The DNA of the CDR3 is TGTGCCAGCCGCGGACTAGCGGGAACCACAGATACGCAGTATTTT.

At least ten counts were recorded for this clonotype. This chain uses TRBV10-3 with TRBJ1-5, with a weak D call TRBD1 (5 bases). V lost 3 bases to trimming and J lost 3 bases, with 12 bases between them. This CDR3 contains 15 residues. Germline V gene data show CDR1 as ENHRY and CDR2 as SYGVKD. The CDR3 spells CAISEHRGTNQPQHF. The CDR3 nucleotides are TGTGCCATCAGTGAACATCGGGGGACCAATCAGCCCCAGCATTTT.

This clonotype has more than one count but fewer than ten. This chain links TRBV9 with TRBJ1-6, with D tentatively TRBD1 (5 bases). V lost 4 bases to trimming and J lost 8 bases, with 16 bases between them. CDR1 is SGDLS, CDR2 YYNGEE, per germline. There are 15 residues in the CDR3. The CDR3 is CASSPSGRVDSPLHF. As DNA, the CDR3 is TGTGCCAGCAGCCCTTCGGGCAGGGTCGATTCACCCCTCCACTTT. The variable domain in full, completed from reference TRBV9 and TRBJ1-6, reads DSGVTQTPKHLITATGQRVTLRCSPRSGDLSVYWYQQSLDQGLQFLIQYYNGEERAKGNILERFSAQQFPDLHSELNLSSLELGDSALYFCASSPSGRVDSPLHFGNGTRLTVT.

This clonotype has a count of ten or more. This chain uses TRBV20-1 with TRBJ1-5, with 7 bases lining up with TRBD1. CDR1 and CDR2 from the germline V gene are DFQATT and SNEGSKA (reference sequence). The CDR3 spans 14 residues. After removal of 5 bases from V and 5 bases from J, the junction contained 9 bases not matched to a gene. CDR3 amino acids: CSAVAPGGYQPQHF. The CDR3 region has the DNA TGCAGTGCTGTAGCCCCAGGGGGATATCAGCCCCAGCATTTT.

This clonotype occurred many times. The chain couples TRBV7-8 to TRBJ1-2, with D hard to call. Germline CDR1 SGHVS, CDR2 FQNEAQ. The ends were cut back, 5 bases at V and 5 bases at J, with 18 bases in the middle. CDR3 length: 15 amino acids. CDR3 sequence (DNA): TGTGCCAGCAGCACCCAAACCGGGCCTGAATATGGCTACACCTTC. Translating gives CASSTQTGPEYGYTF. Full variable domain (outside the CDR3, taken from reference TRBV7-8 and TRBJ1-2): GAGVSQSPRYKVAKRGQDVALRCDPISGHVSLFWYQQALGQGPEFLTYFQNEAQLDKSGLPSDRFFAERPEGSVSTLKIQRTQQEDSAVYLCASSTQTGPEYGYTFGSGTRLTVV.

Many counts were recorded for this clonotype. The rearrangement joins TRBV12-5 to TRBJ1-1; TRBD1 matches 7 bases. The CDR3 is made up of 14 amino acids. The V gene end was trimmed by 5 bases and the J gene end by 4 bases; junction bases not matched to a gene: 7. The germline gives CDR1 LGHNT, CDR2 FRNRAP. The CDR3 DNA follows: TGTGCTAGTGGTCGAGGGACAGCCTTCACTGAAGCTTTCTTT. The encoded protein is CASGRGTAFTEAFF.

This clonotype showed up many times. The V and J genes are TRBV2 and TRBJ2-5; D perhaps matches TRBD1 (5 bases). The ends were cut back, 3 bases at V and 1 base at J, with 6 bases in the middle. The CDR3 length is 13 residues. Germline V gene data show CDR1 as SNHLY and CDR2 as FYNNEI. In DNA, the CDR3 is TGTGCCAGCAGTGAGGGGCCCCAAGAGACCCAGTACTTC. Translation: CASSEGPQETQYF.

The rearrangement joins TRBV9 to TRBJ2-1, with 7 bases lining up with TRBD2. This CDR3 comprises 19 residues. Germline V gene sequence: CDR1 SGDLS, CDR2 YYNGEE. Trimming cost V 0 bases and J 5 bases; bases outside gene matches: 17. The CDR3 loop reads CASSVEGYGEGGPDNEQFF. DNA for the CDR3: TGTGCCAGCAGCGTAGAGGGCTATGGCGAGGGAGGGCCAGACAATGAGCAGTTCTTC.

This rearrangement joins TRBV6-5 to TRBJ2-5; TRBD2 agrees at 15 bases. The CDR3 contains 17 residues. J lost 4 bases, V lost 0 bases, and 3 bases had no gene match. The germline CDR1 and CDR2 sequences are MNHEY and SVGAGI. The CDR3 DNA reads TGTGCCAGCAGTTACTCGACGGGACTAGCGGGAGGAGAGACCCAGTACTTC. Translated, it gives CASSYSTGLAGGETQYF.

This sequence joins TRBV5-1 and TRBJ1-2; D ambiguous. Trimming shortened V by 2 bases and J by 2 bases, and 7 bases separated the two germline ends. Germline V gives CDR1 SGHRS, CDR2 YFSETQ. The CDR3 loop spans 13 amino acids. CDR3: CASSFRRNYGYTF. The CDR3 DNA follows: TGCGCCAGCAGCTTTCGCAGAAACTATGGCTACACCTTC.

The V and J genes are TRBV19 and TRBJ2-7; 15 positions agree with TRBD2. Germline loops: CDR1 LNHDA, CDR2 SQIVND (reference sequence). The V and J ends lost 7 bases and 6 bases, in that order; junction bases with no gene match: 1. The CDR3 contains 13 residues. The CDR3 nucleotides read TGTGCCAGTACGGGACTAGCGGGAGGCGAGCAGTACTTC. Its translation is CASTGLAGGEQYF.

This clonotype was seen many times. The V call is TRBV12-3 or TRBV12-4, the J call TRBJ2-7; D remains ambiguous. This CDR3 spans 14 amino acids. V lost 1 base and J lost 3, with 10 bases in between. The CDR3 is CASSLGDGHYEQYF. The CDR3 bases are TGTGCCAGCAGTTTAGGCGACGGCCACTACGAGCAGTACTTC.

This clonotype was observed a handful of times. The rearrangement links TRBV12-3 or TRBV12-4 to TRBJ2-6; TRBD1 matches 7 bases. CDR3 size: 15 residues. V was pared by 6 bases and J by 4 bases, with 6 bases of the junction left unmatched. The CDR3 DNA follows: TGTGCCAGCAGGGAGTCGGGACAGGGGGCCAACGTCCTGACTTTC. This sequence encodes CASRESGQGANVLTF.

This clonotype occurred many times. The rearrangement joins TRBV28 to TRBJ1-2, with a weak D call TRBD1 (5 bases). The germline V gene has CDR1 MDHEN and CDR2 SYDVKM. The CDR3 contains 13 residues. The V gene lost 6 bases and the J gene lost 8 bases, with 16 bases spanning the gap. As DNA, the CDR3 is TGTGCCAGCAGCCCGGGGGGGACGGTAGGCTACACCTTC. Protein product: CASSPGGTVGYTF.

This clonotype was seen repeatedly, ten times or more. CDR3 nucleotide sequence: TGTGCCAGCAGTTTACAGGGACGCACTGAAGCTTTCTTT. The encoded protein is CASSLQGRTEAFF. This sequence joins TRBV28 and TRBJ1-1; D perhaps matches TRBD1 (5 bases). Germline CDR1 MDHEN, CDR2 SYDVKM. This CDR3 has 13 amino acids. The V and J ends lost 2 bases and 4 bases respectively, with 8 bases between them.

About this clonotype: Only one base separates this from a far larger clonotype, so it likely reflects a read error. The CDR3 bases are TGTGCCAGCAGTTTAGCGGGCCCCTACAATGAGCAGTACTTC. Translation: CASSLAGPYNEQYF. This rearrangement joins TRBV28 to TRBJ2-7; a weak D match, TRBD2 (5 bases). Trimming cost V 2 bases and J 7 bases, with 15 bases left between them. The CDR3 covers 14 residues. CDR1 is MDHEN and CDR2 is SYDVKM in the germline V gene.

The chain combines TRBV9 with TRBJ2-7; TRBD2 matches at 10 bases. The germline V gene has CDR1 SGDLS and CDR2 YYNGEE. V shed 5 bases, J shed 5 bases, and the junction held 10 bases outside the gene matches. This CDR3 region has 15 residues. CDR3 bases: TGTGCCAGCAGTTCTAGCGGGAGAACAATAAACGAGCAGTACTTC. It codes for CASSSSGRTINEQYF.

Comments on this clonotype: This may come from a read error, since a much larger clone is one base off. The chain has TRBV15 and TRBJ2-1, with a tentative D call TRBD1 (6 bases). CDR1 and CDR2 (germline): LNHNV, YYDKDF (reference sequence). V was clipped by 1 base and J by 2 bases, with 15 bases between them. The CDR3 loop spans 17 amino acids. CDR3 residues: CATSRGFGRGPYNEQFF. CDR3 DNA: TGTGCCACCAGCAGAGGTTTTGGCAGGGGCCCCTACAATGAGCAGTTCTTC.

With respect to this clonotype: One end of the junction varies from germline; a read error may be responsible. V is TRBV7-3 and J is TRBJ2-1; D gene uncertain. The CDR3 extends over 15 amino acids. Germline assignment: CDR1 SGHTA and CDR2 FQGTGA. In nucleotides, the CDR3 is TGTGCCAGCAGCTCCCGTTCCGAAGGGCCAGGTGAGCAGTCCTTC. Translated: CASSSRSEGPGEQSF.